This passage covers 31 T cell receptor beta chains from one sample sequenced in a study of response to subunit inactivated influenza vaccine. TCRdb reanalysed the RT-PCR reads using MiXCR and keeps one entry per CDR3 protein. The sample lists 600,000 to 700,000 distinct CDR3 sequences, 14% seen once, with 7.5% to 8% in the top ten. The sample consisted of PBMCs from blood, taken less than 15 days before vaccination. The receptors shown here come from a man in his fifties who received an inactivated influenza vaccine.

This clonotype was counted only a few times. V usage is TRBV2 and J usage is TRBJ2-2, with D possibly being TRBD1 (6 bases). V dropped 3 bases and J dropped 1 base, with 9 bases sitting between them. CDR1 is SNHLY and CDR2 is FYNNEI in the germline V gene. The CDR3 extends over 15 amino acids. CDR3 protein: CASSELGQNTGELFF. The CDR3 DNA follows: TGTGCCAGCAGTGAGTTGGGACAGAACACCGGGGAGCTGTTTTTT.

The J gene is TRBJ1-6, the V gene TRBV20-1; D unclear. The CDR3 spans 13 residues. Trimming shortened V by 3 bases and J by 7 bases, and 10 bases separated the two germline ends. Germline CDR1 is DFQATT and CDR2 is SNEGSKA (reference sequence). Written as DNA, the CDR3 is TGCAGTGCTAGGGGTCCGGGGAATTCACCCCTCCACTTT. Protein product: CSARGPGNSPLHF.

This clonotype came up many times. This chain uses TRBV3-1 with TRBJ1-5, with D unclear. The germline gives CDR1 LGHDT, CDR2 YNNKEL (reference sequence). The CDR3 covers 18 residues. Trimming removed 1 base at V and 4 bases at J, with 20 bases between. DNA for the CDR3: TGTGCCAGCAGCCAAGGGACGGACCCCTCCCCCCATAATCAGCCCCAGCATTTT. It encodes CASSQGTDPSPHNQPQHF.

The chain carries TRBV11-2 and TRBJ2-7, with 7 bases that match TRBD2. The trim removed 5 bases at V and 2 bases at J, leaving 12 bases unmatched. Germline V gene data show CDR1 as SGHAT and CDR2 as FQNNGV. The CDR3 sequence is 16 residues long. The CDR3 DNA reads TGTGCCAGCAGCCTAGGGGCTAGCGGAATTACCTACGAGCAGTACTTC. Amino acids: CASSLGASGITYEQYF. The whole variable domain, filled in from reference TRBV11-2 and TRBJ2-7, reads EAGVAQSPRYKIIEKRQSVAFWCNPISGHATLYWYQQILGQGPKLLIQFQNNGVVDDSQLPKDRFSAERLKGVDSTLKIQPAKLEDSAVYLCASSLGASGITYEQYFGPGTRLTVT.

V gene TRBV14 combines with J gene TRBJ2-2, with D uncertain. This CDR3 contains 12 residues. V lost 0 bases, J lost 7 bases, and 3 bases lay in between. Germline CDR1 is SGHDN and CDR2 is FVKESK. The CDR3 DNA sequence: TGTGCCAGCAGCCAAGATTTCGGGGAGCTGTTTTTT. Translating it yields CASSQDFGELFF.

The V call is TRBV15, the J call TRBJ2-3, with 10 bases identical to TRBD2. The J segment lost 3 bases and the V segment lost 2 bases, leaving 2 bases of the junction unmatched. The CDR3 has 15 amino acids. From germline, CDR1 is LNHNV and CDR2 YYDKDF (reference sequence). The CDR3 nucleotides read TGTGCCACCAGCAGAACGACTAGCGGGACAGATACGCAGTATTTT. Its protein is CATSRTTSGTDTQYF.

This clonotype was seen at least ten times. The gene calls are TRBV6-5 and TRBJ2-1; D may match TRBD1 or TRBD2 (5 bases each). Germline V lookup: CDR1 MNHEY, CDR2 SVGAGI. The CDR3 runs to 15 residues. V was trimmed by 2 bases and J by 10 bases, leaving 18 bases between them. This CDR3 reads CASSYGTGWTREQFF. CDR3 nucleotide sequence: TGTGCCAGCAGTTACGGTACGGGATGGACAAGAGAGCAGTTCTTC.

This clonotype has a handful of counts. The CDR3 sequence is CASSLGGSQYF. The CDR3 nucleotides are TGTGCCAGCAGTTTAGGGGGATCTCAGTACTTC. J is TRBJ2-5 and V is TRBV12-3 or TRBV12-4; D gene uncertain. Trimming removed 1 base at V and 11 bases at J, with 8 bases between. The CDR3 extends over 11 amino acids.

The chain uses TRBV19 and TRBJ1-5; D not resolved. This CDR3 has 16 residues. Germline CDR1 and CDR2: LNHDA and SQIVND (reference sequence). The V end was cut by 1 base, the J end by 3 bases, with 13 bases between. In nucleotides, the CDR3 is TGTGCCAGTAGTATAGGTTCCACCCTCGCCAATCAGCCCCAGCATTTT. As protein: CASSIGSTLANQPQHF.

This clonotype has more than one count but fewer than ten. The J gene is TRBJ2-3, the V gene TRBV7-9, with 7 bases matching TRBD1. This CDR3 region has 14 residues. Germline values: CDR1 SEHNR, CDR2 FQNEAQ (reference sequence). The CDR3 coding sequence is TGTGCGAGCGCAGGGGGACACCAGGGAGATACGCAGTATTTT. Protein product: CASAGGHQGDTQYF.

This clonotype has a handful of counts. This sequence joins TRBV6-2 or TRBV6-3 and TRBJ1-6; D may be TRBD1 (6 bases). From germline, CDR1 is MNHEY and CDR2 SVGEGT. V shed 6 bases and J shed 7 bases, with 19 bases lying between them. The CDR3 runs 16 residues. The DNA of the CDR3 is TGTGCCAGCAGGGAAATGTGGACAGAACCAAATTCACCCCTCCACTTT. It encodes CASREMWTEPNSPLHF.

The chain recombines TRBV5-1 with TRBJ2-7; D uncertain. The V end was cut by 0 bases, the J end by 0 bases, with 10 bases between. The CDR3 is 15 amino acids. CDR1 SGHRS and CDR2 YFSETQ come from the germline V gene. CDR3 DNA sequence: TGCGCCAGCAGCTTGGCCACGGCGATCTCCTACGAGCAGTACTTC. Translation gives CASSLATAISYEQYF.

This clonotype has a handful of counts. The chain is built from TRBV12-3 or TRBV12-4 and TRBJ2-7; possibly TRBD2 for D (7 bases). This CDR3 contains 14 residues. V was pared by 3 bases and J by 4 bases, with 13 bases between. The CDR3 protein is CASSFGGARYEQYF. The CDR3 coding sequence is TGTGCCAGCAGTTTTGGGGGGGCACGGTACGAGCAGTACTTC.

This clonotype was found many times. V and J are TRBV28 and TRBJ2-7, with TRBD2 matching 8 bases. This CDR3 is built from 13 residues. Germline V lookup: CDR1 MDHEN, CDR2 SYDVKM. Unmatched junction bases numbered 4, after V lost 8 bases and J lost 1 base. The CDR3 DNA is TGTGCCAGCGATACTAGCGGTTCCTACGAGCAGTACTTC. This sequence encodes CASDTSGSYEQYF.

V is TRBV20-1 and J is TRBJ2-5; TRBD1 aligns across 7 bases. Germline V gene data show CDR1 as DFQATT and CDR2 as SNEGSKA (reference sequence). With 6 bases clipped from V and 0 bases from J, the junction kept 7 bases outside the gene matches. The CDR3 is 14 amino acids. This CDR3 is CSANEQGYQETQYF. In DNA, the CDR3 is TGCAGTGCAAACGAACAGGGGTACCAAGAGACCCAGTACTTC.

Concerning this clonotype: One junction end disagrees with the germline gene, perhaps due to a read error. The chain carries TRBV27 and TRBJ2-7, with 8 nucleotides matching TRBD1. There are 15 residues in the CDR3. Germline lookup yields CDR1 MNHEY and CDR2 SMNVEV (reference sequence). The CDR3 DNA reads as TGTGCCAGCGGTTTGAGACAGGGGACGACCTACGAGCAGTACTTC. Translating it yields CASGLRQGTTYEQYF.

The chain links TRBV11-1 to TRBJ2-6, with 10 bases that match TRBD1. J was trimmed by 0 bases and V by 4 bases; bases with no gene match: 6. The CDR3 is 18 amino acids. Germline CDR1 reads SGHAT; CDR2 reads FQDESV (reference sequence). The DNA for the CDR3 is TGTGCCAGCAGCTGGGACAGGGGTTTCAGCTCTGGGGCCAACGTCCTGACTTTC. The encoded protein is CASSWDRGFSSGANVLTF.

This clonotype was seen many times. The rearrangement uses TRBV3-1 and TRBJ2-3; D gene ambiguous. This CDR3 has 18 amino acids. Germline CDR1 and CDR2: LGHDT and YNNKEL (reference sequence). V was clipped by 0 bases and J by 2 bases, with 18 bases between them. This chain's CDR3 is CASSQDGYRTLNTDTQYF. Written as DNA, the CDR3 is TGTGCCAGCAGCCAAGATGGGTACCGGACCCTTAACACAGATACGCAGTATTTT.

This clonotype was recorded many times. The J gene is TRBJ1-5, the V gene TRBV6-2 or TRBV6-3; the D gene is possibly TRBD1 (5 bases). The CDR3 is made up of 12 amino acids. V lost 2 bases, J lost 7 bases, and 6 bases lay in between. Germline lookup yields CDR1 MNHEY and CDR2 SVGEGT. The CDR3 region is CASSYGGQPQHF. Written as DNA, the CDR3 is TGTGCCAGCAGTTACGGGGGACAGCCCCAGCATTTT.

This clonotype came up a few times. The genes are TRBV20-1 and TRBJ2-1; 9 nucleotides line up with TRBD2. The V segment lost 3 bases and the J segment 6 bases; nucleotides outside the gene matches: 3. This CDR3 is built from 13 residues. Germline assignment: CDR1 DFQATT and CDR2 SNEGSKA (reference sequence). CDR3 bases: TGCAGTGCTAGCCTAGCGGGGTCCAATGAGCAGTTCTTC. Its protein product is CSASLAGSNEQFF.

This clonotype showed up just a few times. The chain carries TRBV3-1 and TRBJ2-3; TRBD1 agrees at 7 bases. The CDR3 length is 15 residues. The V gene end was trimmed by 4 bases and the J gene end by 4 bases; junction bases not matched to a gene: 8. Germline CDR1 is LGHDT and CDR2 is YNNKEL (reference sequence). CDR3 region: CASSLKTGIADTQYF. CDR3 coding DNA: TGTGCCAGCAGCCTGAAGACAGGGATCGCAGATACGCAGTATTTT.

This clonotype is a singleton in its sample. CDR3 residues: CSVKLLAGGPAGELFF. CDR3 in DNA: TGCAGCGTTAAACTACTAGCGGGAGGGCCGGCAGGGGAGCTGTTTTTT. The chain links TRBV29-1 to TRBJ2-2; TRBD2 aligns across 13 bases. Germline loops: CDR1 SQVTM, CDR2 ANQGSEA. Trimming removed 5 bases from V and 8 bases from J; junction bases left unmatched: 11. The CDR3 has 16 amino acids.

This clonotype came up a few times. The chain carries TRBV5-6 and TRBJ1-1, with D unresolved. The CDR3 runs to 13 residues. CDR1 and CDR2 (germline): SGHDT, YYEEEE. The germline V and J ends were trimmed by 1 base and 7 bases, with 11 bases remaining between them. The CDR3 DNA reads TGTGCCAGCAGCTTGCGATCGGGTGATGAAGCTTTCTTT. Protein sequence: CASSLRSGDEAFF.

This clonotype has only a few counts. CDR3 nucleotides: TGTGCCAGCAGCTTAGGTAGCGGGGCCGCCTACGAGCAGTACTTC. The encoded protein is CASSLGSGAAYEQYF. This sequence joins TRBV7-2 and TRBJ2-7; 8 positions agree with TRBD2. Germline V CDR1 and CDR2: SGHTA, FQGNSA. The CDR3 runs to 15 residues. V was pared by 1 base and J by 2 bases, with 4 bases of the junction left unmatched.

The chain couples TRBV2 to TRBJ2-2; TRBD1 might be the D (5 bases). V gave up 5 bases and J gave up 4 bases, with 11 bases separating them. The CDR3 is 14 residues long. Germline CDR1 and CDR2: SNHLY and FYNNEI. CDR3 loop: CASSLQGTTGELFF. The DNA of the CDR3 is TGTGCCAGCAGTCTGCAGGGAACCACCGGGGAGCTGTTTTTT. Variable domain in full (rest from reference TRBV2 and TRBJ2-2): EPEVTQTPSHQVTQMGQEVILRCVPISNHLYFYWYRQILGQKVEFLVSFYNNEISEKSEIFDDQFSVERPDGSNFTLKIRSTKLEDSAMYFCASSLQGTTGELFFGEGSRLTVL.

The gene calls are TRBV4-2 and TRBJ2-3, with TRBD2 identical over 9 bases. The CDR3 contains 16 residues. V was clipped by 0 bases and J by 4 bases; unmatched bases: 5. Germline V gives CDR1 LGHNA, CDR2 YNFKEQ. This chain's CDR3 is CASSQEVSGRPDTQYF. Here the CDR3 DNA reads TGTGCCAGCAGCCAAGAGGTGAGCGGGAGGCCAGATACGCAGTATTTT.

This chain joins TRBV5-1 and TRBJ2-3; no reliable D call. Germline CDR1 and CDR2: SGHRS and YFSETQ. V was trimmed by 0 bases and J by 4 bases, leaving 12 bases between them. The CDR3 extends over 15 amino acids. The chain's CDR3 is CASSLALGMSDTQYF. Written as DNA, the CDR3 is TGCGCCAGCAGCTTGGCCTTGGGTATGTCAGATACGCAGTATTTT.

In its sample, this clonotype was seen a few times. The chain employs TRBV4-1 and TRBJ2-3; D is unclear. With 3 bases removed from V and 6 bases from J, the gap between germline ends came to 19 bases. The CDR3 runs 16 residues. Germline CDR1 is MGHRA and CDR2 is YSYEKL. CDR3 loop: CASSHPARNKGDTQYF. CDR3 nucleotide sequence: TGCGCCAGCAGCCACCCGGCAAGGAATAAAGGGGATACGCAGTATTTT.

The table lists this clonotype with a few counts. V gene TRBV5-6 combines with J gene TRBJ2-7; 13 bases are shared with TRBD2. Unmatched junction bases numbered 1, after V lost 2 bases and J lost 2 bases. Germline V gives CDR1 SGHDT, CDR2 YYEEEE. CDR3 length: 15 amino acids. CDR3 sequence reads: CASSFGTSGTYEQYF. The CDR3 DNA follows: TGTGCCAGCAGCTTTGGGACTAGCGGGACCTACGAGCAGTACTTC. The full variable domain, completed using reference TRBV5-6 and TRBJ2-7, is DAGVTQSPTHLIKTRGQQVTLRCSPKSGHDTVSWYQQALGQGPQFIFQYYEEEERQRGNFPDRFSGHQFPNYSSELNVNALLLGDSALYLCASSFGTSGTYEQYFGPGTRLTVT.

The genes are TRBV12-3 or TRBV12-4 and TRBJ2-1, with TRBD2 matching over 9 bases. J was trimmed by 7 bases and V by 7 bases; bases with no gene match: 11. The CDR3 is 15 residues long. This chain's CDR3 is CASTSSGTSSNEQFF. Here the CDR3 DNA reads TGTGCCAGCACCTCCTCCGGGACTAGCAGTAATGAGCAGTTCTTC.

This clonotype came up a few times. V gene TRBV3-1 combines with J gene TRBJ2-1; 8 bases agree with TRBD1. V lost 4 bases to trimming and J lost 3 bases; unmatched junction nucleotides: 8. This CDR3 region has 16 residues. Germline CDR1 LGHDT, CDR2 YNNKEL (reference sequence). This CDR3 is CASSPRGQGNYNEQFF. The DNA for the CDR3 is TGTGCCAGCAGCCCCCGTGGACAGGGAAACTACAATGAGCAGTTCTTC.